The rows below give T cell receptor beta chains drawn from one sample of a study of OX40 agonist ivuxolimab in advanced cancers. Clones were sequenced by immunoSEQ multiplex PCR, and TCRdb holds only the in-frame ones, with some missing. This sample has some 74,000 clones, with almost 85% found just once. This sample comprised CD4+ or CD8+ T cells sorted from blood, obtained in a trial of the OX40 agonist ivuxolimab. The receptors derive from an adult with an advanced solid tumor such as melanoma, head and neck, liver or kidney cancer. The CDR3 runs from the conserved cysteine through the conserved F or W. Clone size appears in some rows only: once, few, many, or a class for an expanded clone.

CDR3 protein: CASSQRGQGKTYEQYF; J gene: TRBJ2-7; V gene: TRBV7-9; clone size: .
CDR3 protein: CASSLGQLTGELFF; J gene: TRBJ2-2; V gene: TRBV5-4; clone size: .
CDR3 protein: CASSQDLAGAWNEQFF; J gene: TRBJ2-1; V gene: TRBV4-2; clone size: .
CDR3 protein: CASSETGIYGYTF; J gene: TRBJ1-2; V gene: TRBV5-5; clone size: few
CDR3 protein: CASSVTSGTDTQYF; J gene: TRBJ2-3; V gene: TRBV2; clone size: few
CDR3 protein: CAISSGTGTVSGANVLTF; J gene: TRBJ2-6; V gene: TRBV10-3; clone size: .
CDR3 protein: CSATGTVGTDTQYF; J gene: TRBJ2-3; V gene: TRBV29-1; clone size: .
CDR3 protein: CASSSTSGRGPYEQYF; J gene: TRBJ2-7; V gene: TRBV7-6; clone size: .
CDR3 protein: CASSPEGGYGYTF; J gene: TRBJ1-2; V gene: TRBV18; clone size: .
CDR3 protein: CAINDGQGNPNYGYTF; J gene: TRBJ1-2; V gene: TRBV10-3; clone size: .
CDR3 protein: CASSPGQIGAHEQFF; J gene: TRBJ2-1; V gene: TRBV7-9; clone size: .
CDR3 protein: CASSQDGQGEAFF; J gene: TRBJ1-1; V gene: TRBV4-1; clone size: .
CDR3 protein: CASSDGQSYGYTF; J gene: TRBJ1-2; V gene: TRBV6-6; clone size: .
CDR3 protein: CASSSGGRSYEQYF; J gene: TRBJ2-7; V gene: TRBV5-1; clone size: .
CDR3 protein: CAISAGPRTDEQFF; J gene: TRBJ2-1; V gene: TRBV10-3; clone size: .
CDR3 protein: CASSEPLTGRGYTF; J gene: TRBJ1-2; V gene: TRBV6-1; clone size: few
CDR3 protein: CASSGNQEKLFF; J gene: TRBJ1-4; V gene: TRBV5-8; clone size: .
CDR3 protein: CASSLVAMNTEAFF; J gene: TRBJ1-1; V gene: TRBV7-8; clone size: .
CDR3 protein: CASKSGTHIGETQYF; J gene: TRBJ2-5; V gene: TRBV2; clone size: .
CDR3 protein: CASNLAGDNEQFF; J gene: TRBJ2-1; V gene: TRBV6-1; clone size: once
CDR3 protein: CSVEERRLAGEETQYF; J gene: TRBJ2-5; V gene: TRBV29-1; clone size: .
CDR3 protein: CASSPGTSGRSPDTQYF; J gene: TRBJ2-3; V gene: TRBV18; clone size: .
CDR3 protein: CARSPGLAGALMDEQFF; J gene: TRBJ2-1; V gene: TRBV5-3; clone size: .
CDR3 protein: CASSFLSKTDTQYF; J gene: TRBJ2-3; V gene: TRBV5-6; clone size: .
CDR3 protein: CASSVAGGEGAGELFF; J gene: TRBJ2-2; V gene: TRBV9; clone size: .
CDR3 protein: CASSASGALGDTQYF; J gene: TRBJ2-3; V gene: TRBV9; clone size: .
CDR3 protein: CASNVLGRNTGELFF; J gene: TRBJ2-2; V gene: TRBV9; clone size: .
CDR3 protein: CASSLALDRELFF; J gene: TRBJ2-2; V gene: TRBV5-1; clone size: .
CDR3 protein: CASSITSGYEQYF; J gene: TRBJ2-7; V gene: TRBV19; clone size: .
CDR3 protein: CASSSGTGGPDYGYTF; J gene: TRBJ1-2; V gene: TRBV5-4; clone size: .
CDR3 protein: CSARDGPGAFF; J gene: TRBJ1-1; V gene: TRBV20-1; clone size: .
CDR3 protein: CASSPGTYYEQYF; J gene: TRBJ2-7; V gene: TRBV7-9; clone size: .
CDR3 protein: CASSSGLVIPDTQYF; J gene: TRBJ2-3; V gene: TRBV18; clone size: .
CDR3 protein: CASSLVRTEYGYTF; J gene: TRBJ1-2; V gene: TRBV5-4; clone size: .
CDR3 protein: CASSSRGPWEKLFF; J gene: TRBJ1-4; V gene: TRBV19; clone size: .
CDR3 protein: CASSWGKSTEAFF; J gene: TRBJ1-1; V gene: TRBV11-3; clone size: .
CDR3 protein: CASSRSSQETQYF; J gene: TRBJ2-5; V gene: TRBV9; clone size: .
CDR3 protein: CASTNGLGSEKLFF; J gene: TRBJ1-4; V gene: TRBV28; clone size: .
CDR3 protein: CASNAWLRSSGKAGELFF; J gene: TRBJ2-2; V gene: TRBV5-6; clone size: .
CDR3 protein: CASSEDYPGGSSYEQYF; J gene: TRBJ2-7; V gene: TRBV2; clone size: .
CDR3 protein: CASHRATNTEAFF; J gene: TRBJ1-1; V gene: TRBV6-5; clone size: .
CDR3 protein: CASSYTGGGNQPQHF; J gene: TRBJ1-5; V gene: TRBV6-6; clone size: .
CDR3 protein: CASSQNEGQPLSRHGYTF; J gene: TRBJ1-2; V gene: TRBV4-1; clone size: .
CDR3 protein: CASSFYDRGKNQPQHF; J gene: TRBJ1-5; V gene: TRBV7-2; clone size: .
CDR3 protein: CASSLRAGMNTEAFF; J gene: TRBJ1-1; V gene: TRBV5-1; clone size: .
CDR3 protein: CASSLWGSNSNQPQHF; J gene: TRBJ1-5; V gene: TRBV7-2; clone size: .
CDR3 protein: CASSGQGQNTIYF; J gene: TRBJ1-3; V gene: TRBV2; clone size: once
CDR3 protein: CASSPGDRVYEQYF; J gene: TRBJ2-7; V gene: TRBV18; clone size: .
CDR3 protein: CASSLSRGRLGENEKLFF; J gene: TRBJ1-4; V gene: TRBV28; clone size: .
CDR3 protein: CASSLASDTEAFF; J gene: TRBJ1-1; V gene: TRBV7-8; clone size: .
CDR3 protein: CASRPQWTGELFF; J gene: TRBJ2-2; V gene: TRBV7-2; clone size: .
CDR3 protein: CASSLDSGTQGRTQYF; J gene: TRBJ2-5; V gene: TRBV11-2; clone size: .
CDR3 protein: CASSPGPSYEQYF; J gene: TRBJ2-7; V gene: TRBV11-3; clone size: .
CDR3 protein: CASTPGYQETQYF; J gene: TRBJ2-5; V gene: TRBV6-5; clone size: .
CDR3 protein: CASSRSLAGGPIDTQYF; J gene: TRBJ2-3; V gene: TRBV7-9; clone size: once
CDR3 protein: CASSILAAGYTF; J gene: TRBJ1-2; V gene: TRBV5-6; clone size: .
CDR3 protein: CASSVGSSGAGEQFF; J gene: TRBJ2-1; V gene: TRBV9; clone size: .
CDR3 protein: CASSPSWRTTGELFF; J gene: TRBJ2-2; V gene: TRBV18; clone size: .
CDR3 protein: CSVAPTGSTEAFF; J gene: TRBJ1-1; V gene: TRBV29-1; clone size: .